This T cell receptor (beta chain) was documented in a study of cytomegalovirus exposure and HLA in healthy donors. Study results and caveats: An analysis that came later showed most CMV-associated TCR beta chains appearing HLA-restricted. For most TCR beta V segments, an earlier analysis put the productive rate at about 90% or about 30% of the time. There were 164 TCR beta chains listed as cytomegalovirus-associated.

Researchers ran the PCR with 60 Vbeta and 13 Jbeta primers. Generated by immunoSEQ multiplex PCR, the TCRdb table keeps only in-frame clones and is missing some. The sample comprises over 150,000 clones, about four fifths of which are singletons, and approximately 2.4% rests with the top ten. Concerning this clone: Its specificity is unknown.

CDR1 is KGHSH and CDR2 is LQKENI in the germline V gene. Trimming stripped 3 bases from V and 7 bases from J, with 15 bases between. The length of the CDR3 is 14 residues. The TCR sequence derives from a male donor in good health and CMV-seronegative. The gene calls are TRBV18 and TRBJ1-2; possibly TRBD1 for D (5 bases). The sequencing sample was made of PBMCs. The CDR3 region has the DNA TGTGCCAGCTCACCGAGCGGGGGGGTTGGTGGCTACACCTTC. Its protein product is CASSPSGGVGGYTF. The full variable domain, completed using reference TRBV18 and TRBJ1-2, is NAGVMQNPRHLVRRRGQEARLRCSPMKGHSHVYWYRQLPEEGLKFMVYLQKENIIDESGMPKERFSAEFPKEGPSILRIQQVVRGDSAAYFCASSPSGGVGGYTFGSGTRLTVV.